These 6 T cell receptor beta chains originate from one sample sequenced in a study of memory CD4+ T cells and cytomegalovirus serostatus. Single viable CD3+CD4+CD8-CD45RO+ cells were sorted as the memory CD4+ T cells. Method: immunoSEQ multiplex PCR; TCRdb's copy keeps in-frame clones and lacks some. The sample lists about 75,000 clones; roughly three quarters were seen once. The sequencing input was memory CD4+ T cells from blood. These receptors all come from an adult in good health and CMV-seropositive.

The chain links TRBV7-2 to TRBJ1-4; D is uncertain. Germline CDR1 and CDR2: SGHTA and FQGNSA. The V end lost 5 bases, the J end lost 4 bases, and 5 bases lay between the germline ends. The CDR3 has 12 residues. The CDR3 loop is CASSALNEKLFF. In DNA form, the CDR3 reads TGTGCCAGCAGCGCACTTAATGAAAAACTGTTTTTT.

The chain recombines TRBV19 with TRBJ2-2; maybe TRBD1 (5 bases). V lost 5 bases, J lost 3 bases, and 16 bases lay in between. This CDR3 has 16 amino acids. Germline V gene data show CDR1 as LNHDA and CDR2 as SQIVND (reference sequence). CDR3 coding DNA: TGTGCCAGTAGTCCCCAGGGTCTACCCTACACCGGGGAGCTGTTTTTT. Its translation is CASSPQGLPYTGELFF.

As regards this clone: This specimen includes other DNA sequences encoding the same CDR3. The V gene is TRBV30, the J gene TRBJ1-5, with D hard to call. V lost 0 bases and J 4 bases, leaving 7 bases between the germline ends. Per germline, CDR1 GTSNPN and CDR2 SVGIG (reference sequence). The CDR3 extends over 13 amino acids. CDR3 nucleotides: TGTGCCTGGAGTGTAGGAGGGAATCAGCCCCAGCATTTT. This codes for CAWSVGGNQPQHF.

This chain joins TRBV5-1 and TRBJ1-3; 8 positions match TRBD1. Germline CDR1 and CDR2: SGHRS and YFSETQ. This CDR3 region has 16 residues. V was clipped by 3 bases and J by 0 bases; unmatched bases: 5. The CDR3 sequence is CASSWTGSSSGNTIYF. In nucleotides, the CDR3 is TGCGCCAGCAGCTGGACAGGGTCGAGCTCTGGAAACACCATATATTTT.

The chain combines TRBV29-1 with TRBJ2-2; 9 bases match TRBD2. Germline V lookup: CDR1 SQVTM, CDR2 ANQGSEA. J was trimmed by 0 bases and V by 6 bases; bases with no gene match: 8. CDR3 size: 16 residues. The CDR3 loop is CSVPGLAGANTGELFF. The CDR3 region has the DNA TGCAGCGTCCCGGGACTAGCCGGGGCGAACACCGGGGAGCTGTTTTTT.

This sequence joins TRBV4-3 and TRBJ2-7; D is undetermined. V was pared by 0 bases and J by 3 bases, with 12 bases between. This CDR3 comprises 15 residues. Germline values: CDR1 LGHNA, CDR2 YSLEER. The CDR3 nucleotides are TGCGCCAGCAGCCAAGAGGTTGGGCCAGTCTACGAGCAGTACGTC. This encodes CASSQEVGPVYEQYV.